This is a list of T cell receptor beta chains from one sample in a study of Ad26.COV2.S vaccination and SARS-CoV-2 variants. Only in-frame clones appear in the TCRdb table, and some are missing; sequencing was by immunoSEQ multiplex PCR. The sample carries around 170,000 clones, roughly 89% recorded once. The sample was peripheral blood, taken after recovery from COVID-19. The receptors come from a human donor who had recovered from COVID-19. Each CDR3 is given with its conserved first and last residue. The D gene is left open where the match is weak. The size entry is marked missing in some rows and otherwise reads once, few, many or a size class.

TGTGCCAGTAGTATGGAGAGGATTTATTCACCCCTCCACTTT	CASSMERIYSPLHF	-	TRBV19	TRBJ1-6	-
TGTGCCAGCTACCGGGACAGGTTCCTCGGGTATAGCAATCAGCCCCAGCATTTT	CASYRDRFLGYSNQPQHF	TRBD1	TRBV6-4	TRBJ1-5	-
TGCGCCAGCAGTCCCGCCCAGGAGGTGGGTGGCTACACCTTC	CASSPAQEVGGYTF	-	TRBV5-1	TRBJ1-2	-
TGTGCCAGCAGCGCGCTGACTAGCGACCAAGAGACCCAGTACTTC	CASSALTSDQETQYF	TRBD2	TRBV5-5	TRBJ2-5	-
TGTGCCAGCAGCTTGGACTTCCAATTGAACACTGAAGCTTTCTTT	CASSLDFQLNTEAFF	-	TRBV5-4	TRBJ1-1	-
TGTGCCAGTAGTATAGATCCAGACGTGAGGGGGCCCCAGCATTTT	CASSIDPDVRGPQHF	-	TRBV19	TRBJ1-5	-
TGTGCCGGGGGTGGAGTTGGCGGGGAGCTGTTTTTT	CAGGGVGGELFF	-	TRBV30	TRBJ2-2	-
TGTGCCAGCAGCGTAGTAGCTAGCGGGGGGGCTGTTGAGCAGTTCTTC	CASSVVASGGAVEQFF	TRBD2	TRBV9	TRBJ2-1	-
TGTGCCAGCAGCCCGACGGTGGTTCAAAACATTCAGTACTTC	CASSPTVVQNIQYF	-	TRBV5-4	TRBJ2-4	-
TGTGCCAGCATGGGACAGGGGCAGAAGCGGGAGATTTACGAGCAGTACTTC	CASMGQGQKREIYEQYF	TRBD1	TRBV2	TRBJ2-7	-
TGTGCCAACCGACAGGGACCCAGCTATGGCTACACCTTC	CANRQGPSYGYTF	TRBD1	TRBV10-3	TRBJ1-2	-
TGCGCCAGCAGCTTGGAGGGGGGTATCCAGCCCCAGCATTTT	CASSLEGGIQPQHF	-	TRBV5-1	TRBJ1-5	-
TGTGCCAGCAGCTTGGGGGGAATCCTAGATACGCAGTATTTT	CASSLGGILDTQYF	-	TRBV7-3	TRBJ2-3	-
TGTGCCAGCGGGCAAGGGGTGAGTTCACCCCTCCACTTT	CASGQGVSSPLHF	-	TRBV12-3/TRBV12-4	TRBJ1-6	-
TGTGCCAGCTCGACAGGGGGATGGGCTGGCTACACCTTC	CASSTGGWAGYTF	TRBD1	TRBV19	TRBJ1-2	-
TGTGCCAGCTCACTACAGGGGGGTGGAGAGACCCAGTACTTC	CASSLQGGGETQYF	TRBD1	TRBV18	TRBJ2-5	-
TGTGCCAGCAGCTCGATAGGGGACGAGCAGTACTTC	CASSSIGDEQYF	-	TRBV7-2	TRBJ2-7	few
TGTGCCAGTAGTCCGTACAAAAGATTTACAGGCCCCGATACGCAGTATTTT	CASSPYKRFTGPDTQYF	-	TRBV19	TRBJ2-3	-
TGTGCCATCGGAAGGACTGAAGCTTTCTTT	CAIGRTEAFF	-	TRBV28	TRBJ1-1	-
TGTGCCAGCAGCTTAGACAGTCTTCACTACGAGCAGTACTTC	CASSLDSLHYEQYF	-	TRBV7-9	TRBJ2-7	-
TGCGCCAGCAGCCACTCTCCGGGAGAAGATGAGCAGTTCTTC	CASSHSPGEDEQFF	-	TRBV4-1	TRBJ2-1	-
TGTGCCTGGAGCGCCGGGGGGATGATGAACACTGAAGCTTTCTTT	CAWSAGGMMNTEAFF	-	TRBV30	TRBJ1-1	-
TGTGCCAGCAGTGAACAGAGAAATGAAAAACTGTTTTTT	CASSEQRNEKLFF	-	TRBV2	TRBJ1-4	once
TGTGCCAGCAGCAGCAAGGGGGGCACGGAGACCCAGTACTTC	CASSSKGGTETQYF	-	TRBV6-5	TRBJ2-5	-
TGTGCCCGCCGCGTAGGCGGGGGGCGGGGGACCACAGATACGCAGTATTTT	CARRVGGGRGTTDTQYF	TRBD2	TRBV9	TRBJ2-3	-
TGTGCCAGCAGCGCAGATCCGGTGAACACTGAAGCTTTCTTT	CASSADPVNTEAFF	-	TRBV9	TRBJ1-1	-
TGTGCCAGCAGCCCCGGGGCGGGGGCCCTTTACAATGAGCAGTTCTTC	CASSPGAGALYNEQFF	-	TRBV5-6	TRBJ2-1	-
TGTGCCAGCAGCTTAGCCTACTATGGCTACACCTTC	CASSLAYYGYTF	-	TRBV5-6	TRBJ1-2	many
TGTGCCAGCAGCCAAAGCTTGCTAGCCAAAAACATTCAGTACTTC	CASSQSLLAKNIQYF	-	TRBV3-1/TRBV3-2	TRBJ2-4	-
TGTGCCTGGAGTACCGACTCTGGAAACACCATATATTTT	CAWSTDSGNTIYF	-	TRBV30	TRBJ1-3	-
TGTGCCAGCAGCCTAGAAGCGGGGGGCGGGACCGGGGAGCTGTTTTTT	CASSLEAGGGTGELFF	TRBD2	TRBV6-6	TRBJ2-2	once
TGTGCCAGCAGCCGAACTAGCGGGACCTACAATGAGCAGTTCTTC	CASSRTSGTYNEQFF	TRBD2	TRBV14	TRBJ2-1	-
TGTGCCATCGAGGACCAGAACACCGGGGAGCTGTTTTTT	CAIEDQNTGELFF	-	TRBV3-1/TRBV3-2	TRBJ2-2	-
TGTGCCAGCAGCCCTGGGACTAGCGGGAGCAATGAGCAGTTCTTC	CASSPGTSGSNEQFF	TRBD2	TRBV27	TRBJ2-1	-
TGTGCCAGCAGCTTAGACTGGGCAGGGACCCAGTACTTC	CASSLDWAGTQYF	-	TRBV11-3	TRBJ2-5	-